One sample yielded the 7 T cell receptor beta chains listed below, sequenced in a study of blood T cell repertoires in COVID-19. Sequencing used immunoSEQ multiplex PCR; TCRdb keeps in-frame clones, though not all of them. Of approximately 270,000 clones in the sample, approximately 85% are singletons; the top ten hold 4.3%. Specimen: PBMCs or T cells enriched from blood (not recorded which). All receptors derive from a woman aged 25 to 39 who had recovered from COVID-19.

This chain uses TRBV19 with TRBJ2-7, with D possibly matching TRBD2 (6 bases). Germline CDR1 and CDR2: LNHDA and SQIVND (reference sequence). V lost 3 bases to trimming and J lost 3 bases, with 21 bases between them. The CDR3 has 17 amino acids. In DNA form, the CDR3 reads TGTGCCAGTAGTATCGGGGCAATACGGACTAAGGGCTACGAGCAGTACTTC. This codes for CASSIGAIRTKGYEQYF.

The V gene is TRBV7-2, the J gene TRBJ2-2, with a tentative D call TRBD2 (5 bases). Per germline, CDR1 SGHTA and CDR2 FQGNSA. The length of the CDR3 is 14 residues. The V gene lost 4 bases and the J gene lost 7 bases, with 13 bases spanning the gap. The CDR3 region is CASSSWTGGGELFF. CDR3 coding DNA: TGTGCCAGCAGCTCCTGGACCGGAGGCGGGGAGCTGTTTTTT.

The rearrangement uses TRBV3-1 (or the pseudogene TRBV3-2) and TRBJ2-7; 8 bases fit TRBD1. V lost 0 bases, J lost 3 bases, and 4 bases stayed unmatched. Germline-derived CDR1 and CDR2 are LGHDT and YNNKEL (reference sequence). The CDR3 length is 15 residues. The CDR3 region has the DNA TGTGCCAGCAGCCAAGATATTGGGACAGGCTACGAGCAGTACTTC. Translation gives CASSQDIGTGYEQYF.

The chain employs TRBV9 and TRBJ2-1, with 10 bases lining up with TRBD2. Germline CDR1 reads SGDLS; CDR2 reads YYNGEE. J gave up 0 bases and V 5 bases, and 8 bases lay outside the gene matches. CDR3 length: 17 amino acids. This chain's CDR3 is CASSALAGTYSYNEQFF. DNA of the CDR3: TGTGCCAGCAGTGCACTAGCGGGAACTTACTCCTACAATGAGCAGTTCTTC.

The V gene is TRBV28, the J gene TRBJ1-2; D remains unclear. Germline CDR1 MDHEN, CDR2 SYDVKM. The CDR3 is made up of 11 amino acids. V lost 5 bases, J lost 8 bases, and 9 bases lay in between. For the CDR3, the DNA is TGTGCCAGCAGTCCGTCGAGGGGCTACACCTTC. Amino acids: CASSPSRGYTF.

The count of this clone is one. J is TRBJ1-1 and V is TRBV28; unclear D gene. This CDR3 spans 13 amino acids. V was pared by 2 bases and J by 4 bases, with 8 bases between. Germline CDR1 MDHEN, CDR2 SYDVKM. CDR3: CASSLTPLTEAFF. The CDR3 DNA reads as TGTGCCAGCAGTTTAACACCCCTCACTGAAGCTTTCTTT.

This sequence joins TRBV28 and TRBJ1-5, with TRBD1 identical over 7 bases. The germline gives CDR1 MDHEN, CDR2 SYDVKM. CDR3 size: 16 residues. V shed 6 bases, J shed 1 base, and the junction held 9 bases outside the gene matches. CDR3 DNA sequence: TGTGCCAGCAGCCCACAGGGGTTTGGGAGCAATCAGCCCCAGCATTTT. Translated, it gives CASSPQGFGSNQPQHF.